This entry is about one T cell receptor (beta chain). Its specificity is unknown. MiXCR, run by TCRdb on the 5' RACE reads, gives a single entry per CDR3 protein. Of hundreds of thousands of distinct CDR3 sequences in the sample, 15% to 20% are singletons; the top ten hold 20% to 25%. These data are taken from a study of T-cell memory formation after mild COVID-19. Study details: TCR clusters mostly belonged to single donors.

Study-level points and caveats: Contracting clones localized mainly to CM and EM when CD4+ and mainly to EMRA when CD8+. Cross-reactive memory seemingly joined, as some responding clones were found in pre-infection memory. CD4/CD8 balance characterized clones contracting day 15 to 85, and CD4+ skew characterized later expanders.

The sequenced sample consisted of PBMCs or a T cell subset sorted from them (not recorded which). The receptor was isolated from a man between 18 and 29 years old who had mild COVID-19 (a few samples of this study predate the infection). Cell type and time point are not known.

The CDR3 loop reads CSALTASTDTQYF. CDR3 in DNA: TGCAGTGCCCTGACAGCCAGCACAGATACGCAGTATTTT. The J gene is TRBJ2-3, the V gene TRBV20-1; perhaps TRBD1 as D (5 bases). Trimming pared 6 bases from V and 0 bases from J, leaving 10 bases between. CDR1 is DFQATT, CDR2 SNEGSKA, per germline (reference sequence). The CDR3 is 13 residues long.